Listed here are 4 T cell receptor beta chains from one sample, sequenced in a study of blood T cell repertoires in COVID-19. The method was immunoSEQ multiplex PCR; TCRdb's version includes in-frame clones alone and lacks a portion of them. Altogether roughly 69,000 clones are present, 80% to 90% being singletons, with the ten largest covering approximately 7%. Sequenced material: peripheral blood. The receptors were sampled from a man aged 50 to 60 with active COVID-19.

V is TRBV6-1 and J is TRBJ2-1; 9 bases are a match to TRBD1. Per the germline V gene, CDR1 is MNHNS and CDR2 is SASEGT. The CDR3 length is 17 residues. V shed 3 bases and J 2 bases; nucleotides not matched to a gene: 8. CDR3 loop: CASSDPGTGNPYNEQFF. In DNA form, the CDR3 reads TGTGCCAGCAGTGACCCCGGGACAGGGAATCCCTACAATGAGCAGTTCTTC.

The V gene is TRBV3-1 (or the pseudogene TRBV3-2), the J gene TRBJ1-1; D possibly corresponds to TRBD1 (6 bases). The CDR3 runs to 14 residues. V lost 3 bases, J lost 3 bases, and 11 bases lay in between. Germline-derived CDR1 and CDR2 are LGHDT and YNNKEL (reference sequence). CDR3 residues: CASSHLGGDTEAFF. The CDR3 DNA reads as TGTGCCAGCAGCCATTTAGGGGGGGACACTGAAGCTTTCTTT.

The sample holds a few counts of this clone. The chain is built from TRBV5-1 and TRBJ1-1; D is perhaps TRBD1 (5 bases). Trimming took 6 bases from V and 3 from J, leaving 18 bases between them. Germline V CDR1 and CDR2: SGHRS, YFSETQ. The CDR3 contains 15 residues. This CDR3 is CASTSTYGTYTEAFF. For the CDR3, the DNA is TGCGCCAGCACCTCTACTTACGGGACTTACACTGAAGCTTTCTTT.

This sequence joins TRBV7-2 and TRBJ2-2, with no clear D. This CDR3 has 13 amino acids. CDR1 is SGHTA and CDR2 is FQGNSA in the germline V gene. V was pared by 6 bases and J by 6 bases, with 11 bases between. The CDR3 nucleotides read TGTGCCAGCAGGGTTCTGGCGGCCGGGGAGCTGTTTTTT. Its translation is CASRVLAAGELFF.